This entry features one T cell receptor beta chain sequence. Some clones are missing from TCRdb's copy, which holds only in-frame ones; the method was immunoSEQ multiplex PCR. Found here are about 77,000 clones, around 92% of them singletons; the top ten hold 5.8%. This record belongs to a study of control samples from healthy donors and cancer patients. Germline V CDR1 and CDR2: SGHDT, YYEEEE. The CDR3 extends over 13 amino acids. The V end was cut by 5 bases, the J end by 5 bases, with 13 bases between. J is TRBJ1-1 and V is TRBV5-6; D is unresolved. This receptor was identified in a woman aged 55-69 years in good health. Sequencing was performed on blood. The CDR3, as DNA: TGTGCCAGCAGTTTTTATGGGAGGACTGAAGCTTTCTTT. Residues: CASSFYGRTEAFF.